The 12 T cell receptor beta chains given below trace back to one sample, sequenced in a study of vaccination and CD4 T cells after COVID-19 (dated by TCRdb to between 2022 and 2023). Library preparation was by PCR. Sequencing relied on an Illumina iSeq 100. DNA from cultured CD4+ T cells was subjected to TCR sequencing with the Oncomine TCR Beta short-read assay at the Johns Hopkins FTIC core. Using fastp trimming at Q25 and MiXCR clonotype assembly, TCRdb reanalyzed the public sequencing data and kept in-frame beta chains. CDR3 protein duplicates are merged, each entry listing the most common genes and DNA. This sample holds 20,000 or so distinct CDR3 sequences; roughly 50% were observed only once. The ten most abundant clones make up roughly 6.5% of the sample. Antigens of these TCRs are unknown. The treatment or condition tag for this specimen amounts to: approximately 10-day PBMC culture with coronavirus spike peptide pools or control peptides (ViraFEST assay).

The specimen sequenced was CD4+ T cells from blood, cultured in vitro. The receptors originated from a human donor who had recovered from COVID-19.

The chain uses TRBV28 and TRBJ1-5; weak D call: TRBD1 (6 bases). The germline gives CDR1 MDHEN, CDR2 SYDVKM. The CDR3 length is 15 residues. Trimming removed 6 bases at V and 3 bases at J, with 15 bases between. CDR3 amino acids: CASRTPQGNNQPQHF. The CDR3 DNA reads TGTGCCAGCAGGACTCCACAGGGCAACAATCAGCCCCAGCATTTT.

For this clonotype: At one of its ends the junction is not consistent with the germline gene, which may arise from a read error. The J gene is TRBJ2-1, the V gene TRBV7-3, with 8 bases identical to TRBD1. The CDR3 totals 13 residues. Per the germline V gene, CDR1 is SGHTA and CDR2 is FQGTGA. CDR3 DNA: TGTGCCAGCAGCCTTGGGACAGGTGAACAATTGGTCTTC. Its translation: CASSLGTGEQLVF.

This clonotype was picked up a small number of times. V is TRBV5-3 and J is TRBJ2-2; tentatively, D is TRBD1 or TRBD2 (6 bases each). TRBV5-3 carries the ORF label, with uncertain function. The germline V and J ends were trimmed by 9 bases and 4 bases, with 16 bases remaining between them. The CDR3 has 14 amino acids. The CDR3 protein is CATGRGRSTGELFF. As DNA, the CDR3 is TGTGCCACTGGACGGGGGCGCAGCACCGGGGAGCTGTTTTTT.

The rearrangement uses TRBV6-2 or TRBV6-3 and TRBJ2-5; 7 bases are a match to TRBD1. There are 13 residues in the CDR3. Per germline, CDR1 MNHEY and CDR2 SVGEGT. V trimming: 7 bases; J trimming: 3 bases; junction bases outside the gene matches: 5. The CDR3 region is CASNDRVEETQYF. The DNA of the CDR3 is TGTGCCAGCAACGACAGGGTGGAAGAGACCCAGTACTTC.

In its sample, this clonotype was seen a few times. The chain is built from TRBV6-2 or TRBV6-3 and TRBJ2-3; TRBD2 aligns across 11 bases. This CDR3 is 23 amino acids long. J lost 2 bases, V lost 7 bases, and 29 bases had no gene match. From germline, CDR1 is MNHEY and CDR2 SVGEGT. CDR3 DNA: TGTGCCAGCAACCCACAACCCGTAGCGGGAGGGAGGCCCGCTTATGTTCACACAGATACGCAGTATTTT. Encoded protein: CASNPQPVAGGRPAYVHTDTQYF.

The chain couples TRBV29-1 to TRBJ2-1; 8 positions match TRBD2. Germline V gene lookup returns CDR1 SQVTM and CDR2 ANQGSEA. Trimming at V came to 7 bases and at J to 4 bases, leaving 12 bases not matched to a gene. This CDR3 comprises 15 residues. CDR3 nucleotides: TGCAGCGGTTCAGCGGGGGCTAAAATATACAATGAGCAGTTCTTC. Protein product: CSGSAGAKIYNEQFF.

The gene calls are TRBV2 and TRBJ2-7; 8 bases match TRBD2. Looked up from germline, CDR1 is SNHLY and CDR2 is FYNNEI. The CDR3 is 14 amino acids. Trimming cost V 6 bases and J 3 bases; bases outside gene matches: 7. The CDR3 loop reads CASRPGLERYEQYF. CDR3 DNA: TGTGCCAGCAGACCGGGACTAGAGCGCTACGAGCAGTACTTC.

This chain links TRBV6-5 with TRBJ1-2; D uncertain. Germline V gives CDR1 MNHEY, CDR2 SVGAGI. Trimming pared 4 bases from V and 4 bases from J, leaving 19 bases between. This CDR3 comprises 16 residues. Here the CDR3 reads CASSFLDPSISYGYTF. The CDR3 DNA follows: TGTGCCAGCAGTTTCCTAGACCCGAGCATTAGCTATGGCTACACCTTC.

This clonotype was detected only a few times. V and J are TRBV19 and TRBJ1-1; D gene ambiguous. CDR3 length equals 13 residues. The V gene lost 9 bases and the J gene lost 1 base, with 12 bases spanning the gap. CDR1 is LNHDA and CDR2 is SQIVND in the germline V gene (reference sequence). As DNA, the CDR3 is TGTGCCAGCCTAAGGATGGGGAACACTGAAGCTTTCTTT. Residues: CASLRMGNTEAFF.

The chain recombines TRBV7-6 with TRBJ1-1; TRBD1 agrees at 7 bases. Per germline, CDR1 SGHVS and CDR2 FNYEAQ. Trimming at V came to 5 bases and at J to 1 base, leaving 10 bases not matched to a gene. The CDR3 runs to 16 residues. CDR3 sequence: CASSQGDRRSNTEAFF. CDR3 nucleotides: TGTGCCAGCAGCCAGGGGGACAGAAGGTCGAACACTGAAGCTTTCTTT.

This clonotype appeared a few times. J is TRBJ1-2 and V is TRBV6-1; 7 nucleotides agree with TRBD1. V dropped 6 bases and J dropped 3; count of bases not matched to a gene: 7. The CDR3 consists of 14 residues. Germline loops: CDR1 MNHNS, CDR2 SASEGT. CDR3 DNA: TGTGCCAGCAGGCGACAGGGAGACGACTATGGCTACACCTTC. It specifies CASRRQGDDYGYTF.

The CDR3 protein is CASTSSGRDNNEQFF. The DNA of the CDR3 is TGTGCCAGCACCTCTAGCGGGAGAGATAACAATGAGCAGTTCTTC. The V and J genes are TRBV28 and TRBJ2-1; 10 nucleotides line up with TRBD2. The CDR3 loop spans 15 amino acids. Looked up from germline, CDR1 is MDHEN and CDR2 is SYDVKM. Trimming took 7 bases from V and 5 from J; bases not matched to a gene: 8.